Sequencing of this TCR beta chain was carried out in a study of shared clonotypes between healthy human individuals. The method was immunoSEQ multiplex PCR; TCRdb's version includes in-frame clones alone and lacks a portion of them. The sample has about 600,000 clones, around 78% seen once. With 5 bases clipped from V and 5 bases from J, the junction kept 14 bases outside the gene matches. Germline V gene sequence: CDR1 SGHTA, CDR2 FQGNSA. CDR3 length: 16 amino acids. This sequence joins TRBV7-2 and TRBJ1-1; 7 bases agree with TRBD1. The sequenced sample consisted of PBMCs. This receptor was taken from a woman in her 40s in good health. Some clones in this sample may be carry-over from other donors' samples. The CDR3 DNA sequence: TGTGCCAGCAGCCCGAGGGGGCGAGCTTTTAGGACTGAAGCTTTCTTT. This translates into CASSPRGRAFRTEAFF.